This T cell receptor (beta chain) was captured in a study of T cell repertoires in cytomegalovirus infection. On the study more broadly: It was the public TCR beta signatures that indicated both CMV infection and matching HLA type.

The germline CDR1 and CDR2 sequences are MNHEY and SVGEGT. Trimming left V 2 bases short and J 6 bases short, with 13 bases between. There are 15 residues in the CDR3. A single record per CDR3 protein comes from TCRdb applying MiXCR to the reads. Among fewer than 700,000 distinct CDR3 sequences, 20% to 25% were seen once, and the ten largest hold roughly 8%. This clonotype has just a few counts. No antigen is known for it. Study-level findings and limits: Across the ex vivo response, the dominant clonotypes were HLA-C-restricted CMV-specific TCR beta clonotypes. The study identified carriers of CMV plus the relevant HLA from cumulative public TCR beta family frequency.

The V call is TRBV6-2 or TRBV6-3, the J call TRBJ2-2; possible D gene TRBD1, 6 bases. The source of this sequence is a human donor in good health (CMV status not recorded). Some clones in this sample may be carry-over from other donors' samples. Source material: CD8+ T cells from PBMCs. The CDR3 here is CASSYMTTGSGELFF. The CDR3, as DNA: TGTGCCAGCAGTTACATGACTACAGGGTCCGGGGAGCTGTTTTTT.